Here is one T cell receptor beta chain with its context. Its cognate antigen has yet to be identified. Qualities for individual bases were not recorded, and no much larger clone is one base off. The data are from a study of shared T cell receptors in the human thymus (dated by TCRdb to the early 2020s). Turning to the overall study: The study investigated the way shared, self-reactive T-cell receptor alpha chains are produced in the human thymus.

Libraries were constructed by the immunoSEQ multiplex PCR assay. Drawn from immuneACCESS, this table holds only the in-frame rearrangements with V and J called that TCRdb kept. Clones are partly lost; checked studies trace under half to an unresolved V gene and leave the rest unexplained. This sample lists almost 550,000 clones; approximately 78% were detected once. The ten most abundant clones make up about 0.014% of the sample. V lost 5 bases and J lost 4 bases; the stretch between them is 6 bases long. CDR3 length: 11 amino acids, cysteine to phenylalanine. Just the 33-base CDR3 DNA is kept, in frame starting at base 1. The CDR1 and CDR2 encoded by the germline V gene are KGHSY and FQNENV. These same records also appear under a second study, on human thymus T cells. That second report states: In Finland, the donors were immunologically healthy infants who were having open corrective cardiac surgery for congenital heart defects. The thymus tissue came from surgical resects taken out during corrective cardiac surgery. V and J gene segment usage appeared biased in both thymic and peripheral blood repertoires. The related research found that thymic TCR repertoires overlapped highly between unrelated individuals. The study used roughly eight infant thymus samples plus four related peripheral blood samples to characterize TCR alpha and beta repertoires. The cohort included over five male and two female infants, with donor ages spanning 7 to 244 days. Thymocytes were freed from the tissue by mechanical means and kept at -70 degrees C as pellets of 10-30 million cells. Genomic DNA was extracted from frozen cell pellets with a QIAsymphony instrument. Using the immunoSEQ multiplex PCR assay, the TCRB and TCRAD loci were amplified from a standardized quantity of quality-controlled genomic DNA. The amplicons covered the V(D)J region and were long enough to include the CDR3 and to identify the V and J genes. Amplicon sequencing was performed on an Illumina platform through the commercial immunoSEQ service. Primer bias and sequencing errors were corrected using previously described methods, and TCRAD and TCRB definitions followed the IMGT database. Repertoires were analysed with immunoSEQ Analyzer 3.0 and VDJTools, covering basic statistics, V/J segment usage, diversity estimates, rarefaction and pairwise overlap. Diversity was estimated with Chao1, ChaoE, Efron-Thisted, Shannon and inverse Simpson indices, and also on datasets down-sampled to the smallest sample. Repertoire overlap was determined by strict matching of CDR3 nucleotide sequence, V gene and J gene, and Jaccard-based multidimensional scaling clustering was applied. On average, thymus samples yielded hundreds of thousands of unique TCRB clonotypes, whereas blood samples yielded some 80,000.

The sequencing sample was made of thymocytes. The V and J genes are TRBV16 and TRBJ2-7; TRBD1 is possibly the D segment (6 matching bases). The receptor was derived from a boy less than two years old with a congenital heart defect. Donor details come from another sample of the same person, matched by shared clones. The nucleotide sequence reads TGTGCCAGCAGCAGGGGGTACGAGCAGTACTTC. Its coded protein is CASSRGYEQYF.